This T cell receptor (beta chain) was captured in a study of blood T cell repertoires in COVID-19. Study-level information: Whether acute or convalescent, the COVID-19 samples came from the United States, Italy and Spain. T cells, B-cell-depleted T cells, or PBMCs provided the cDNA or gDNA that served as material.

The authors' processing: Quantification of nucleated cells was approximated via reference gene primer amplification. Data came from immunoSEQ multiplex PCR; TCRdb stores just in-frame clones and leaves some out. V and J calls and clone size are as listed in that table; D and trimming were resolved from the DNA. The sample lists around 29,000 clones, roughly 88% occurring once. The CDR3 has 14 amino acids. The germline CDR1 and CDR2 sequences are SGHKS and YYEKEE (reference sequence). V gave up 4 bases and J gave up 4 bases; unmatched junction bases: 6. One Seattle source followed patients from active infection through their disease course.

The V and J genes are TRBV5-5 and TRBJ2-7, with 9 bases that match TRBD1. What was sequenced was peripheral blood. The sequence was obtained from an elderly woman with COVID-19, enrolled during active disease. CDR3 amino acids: CASSPTGGEYEQYF. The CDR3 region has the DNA TGTGCCAGCAGCCCGACAGGGGGGGAATACGAGCAGTACTTC.